The clone carrying this TCR beta chain has a count of ten or more. The CDR3 contains 14 residues. With V trimmed by 7 bases and J by 5 bases, 6 bases remained unmatched. TCRdb ran MiXCR on the RT-PCR reads and lists one entry per CDR3 protein. Of about 680,000 distinct CDR3 sequences listed, approximately 15% are singletons. The sample taken for sequencing was memory CD4+ T cells from blood. The TCR sequence derives from a female donor in good health, serving as a healthy control. The V and J genes are TRBV12-3 or TRBV12-4 and TRBJ2-1; 9 positions agree with TRBD1. The CDR3 region is CASTWGDRDNEQFF. The DNA for the CDR3 is TGTGCCAGCACCTGGGGGGACAGGGACAATGAGCAGTTCTTC.